The present entry profiles one TCR beta chain with its context. Its antigen is undetermined. This record comes from a study of CD8+CD57+ T cells in acquired aplastic anemia. Study summary: Sorted CD4+ and CD8+ cells gave an average of around 3.1 ug of DNA.

Findings of the study overall: Patients had around 28 CD8+ CDR3 sequences in common with controls (the shared set). CD8+ Simpson's diversity did not differ significantly between patients and controls.

Genomic DNA, the template, was used for profiling of the TCR beta VDJ and CDR3. TCRdb passed the reads through MiXCR, listing each CDR3 protein once. The sample consists of under 350,000 distinct CDR3 sequences, about 50% of them appearing once. The V segment lost 3 bases and the J segment 12 bases; nucleotides outside the gene matches: 8. Germline V CDR1 and CDR2: SGHTA, FQGTGA. The CDR3 is made up of 14 amino acids. Patients who underwent sequencing had shown CD8+CD57+ cell expansion by flow cytometry. There was no therapy given to any patient before the blood sampling took place. Source material: sorted CD4+, CD8+, or CD8+CD57+ T cells (not recorded which) from PBMCs. The V and J genes are TRBV7-3 and TRBJ1-6; 7 bases line up with TRBD1. The clonotype originates from a human donor with aplastic anemia. DNA for the CDR3: TGTGCCAGCAGCTTTACAGGGGAAGGGTTACCCCTCCACTTT. Translated, it gives CASSFTGEGLPLHF.